The 29 T cell receptor beta chains below were found in one sample sequenced in a study of T cell responses to AZD1222 COVID-19 vaccine (dated by TCRdb to the early 2020s). The sample's time point label, in plain terms: about 28 days (+/-7) after the second vaccine dose. The protocol used for the library was the immunoSEQ multiplex PCR assay. TCRdb took over this immuneACCESS table, retaining in-frame rearrangements with V and J assigned. Such tables are incomplete; in checked studies, under half of the missing clones stem from an unresolved V gene, and the remainder is unexplained. The sample table shows under 30,000 clones, and roughly 86% are seen once. The leading ten clones occupy roughly 7.5% of the sample. The sequenced sample was peripheral blood, obtained 28 days after the second AZD1222 dose. The receptors were sampled from an adult who received the AZD1222 COVID-19 vaccine.

The CDR3 nucleotides are TGTGCCAGCAGGGTGAGATTGGAGACTGAAGCTTTCTTT. This codes for CASRVRLETEAFF. This chain connects TRBV6-5 to TRBJ1-1, with D hard to call. The CDR3 is 13 amino acids. V gave up 6 bases and J gave up 5 bases, with 13 bases separating them. The germline V gene has CDR1 MNHEY and CDR2 SVGAGI.

The chain couples TRBV19 to TRBJ2-7; 11 bases align to TRBD1. Germline V lookup: CDR1 LNHDA, CDR2 SQIVND (reference sequence). This CDR3 spans 14 amino acids. The V segment lost 6 bases and the J segment 6 bases; nucleotides outside the gene matches: 7. In DNA, the CDR3 is TGTGCCAGTAGGAAGGGGACAGGGGGGGGCGAGCAGTACTTC. It is translated as CASRKGTGGGEQYF. The entire variable domain, with the rest obtained from reference TRBV19 and TRBJ2-7, is as follows: DGGITQSPKYLFRKEGQNVTLSCEQNLNHDAMYWYRQDPGQGLRLIYYSQIVNDFQKGDIAEGYSVSREKKESFPLTVTSAQKNPTAFYLCASRKGTGGGEQYFGPGTRLTVT.

The rearrangement joins TRBV24-1 to TRBJ1-1; 9 bases are a match to TRBD1. The germline gives CDR1 KGHDR, CDR2 SFDVKD. Trimming removed 9 bases from V and 0 bases from J; junction bases left unmatched: 10. The CDR3 has 16 amino acids. CDR3 protein: CATGPGTGNMNTEAFF. CDR3 DNA sequence: TGTGCCACCGGCCCCGGGACAGGGAACATGAACACTGAAGCTTTCTTT.

The chain employs TRBV19 and TRBJ2-3; D is uncertain. The CDR3 loop spans 14 amino acids. In germline, CDR1 is LNHDA, CDR2 SQIVND (reference sequence). V was shortened by 3 bases and J by 1 base, with 8 bases between the two germline ends. CDR3 residues: CASSMQQGTDTQYF. The CDR3 nucleotides are TGTGCCAGTAGTATGCAACAAGGCACAGATACGCAGTATTTT.

This chain connects TRBV6-1 to TRBJ1-2, with D possibly being TRBD1 (5 bases). CDR1 and CDR2 from the germline V gene are MNHNS and SASEGT. This CDR3 has 13 residues. The V gene lost 2 bases and the J gene lost 13 bases, with 17 bases spanning the gap. CDR3 nucleotides: TGTGCCAGCAGTGAAACCCCGGGACCGTATCCCACCTTC. Its protein is CASSETPGPYPTF.

This clone came up a few times. The gene calls are TRBV3-1 (or the pseudogene TRBV3-2) and TRBJ2-3; either TRBD1 or TRBD2 may supply D (5 bases each). The CDR3 has 13 amino acids. Trimming removed 6 bases from V and 10 bases from J, with 17 bases in between. Germline lookup yields CDR1 LGHDT and CDR2 YNNKEL (reference sequence). CDR3 protein: CASRHGTLGAQYF. As DNA, the CDR3 is TGTGCCAGCAGACACGGGACCCTCGGCGCGCAGTATTTT.

The chain has TRBV19 and TRBJ2-3; TRBD2 agrees at 8 bases. The trim removed 1 base at V and 0 bases at J, leaving 9 bases unmatched. The CDR3 has 18 residues. Germline CDR1 is LNHDA and CDR2 is SQIVND (reference sequence). CDR3 region: CASSIGPTSGASTDTQYF. The CDR3 DNA reads as TGTGCCAGTAGTATAGGGCCCACTAGCGGAGCTAGCACAGATACGCAGTATTTT.

The V gene is TRBV5-1, the J gene TRBJ2-1, with 7 bases aligning to TRBD2. V gave up 0 bases and J gave up 8 bases; unmatched junction bases: 8. This CDR3 is built from 15 residues. Germline V CDR1 and CDR2: SGHRS, YFSETQ. The CDR3 spells CASSLGSGGMDEQFF. In nucleotides, the CDR3 is TGCGCCAGCAGCTTGGGTTCGGGAGGTATGGATGAGCAGTTCTTC.

This rearrangement joins TRBV18 to TRBJ2-7; 9 bases line up with TRBD1. V shed 3 bases and J 3 bases; nucleotides not matched to a gene: 3. Germline CDR1 KGHSH, CDR2 LQKENI. The CDR3 totals 14 residues. CDR3 sequence: CASSPPGQGYEQYF. The CDR3 nucleotides read TGTGCCAGCTCACCCCCGGGACAGGGCTACGAGCAGTACTTC.

The rearrangement links TRBV12-3 or TRBV12-4 to TRBJ2-3; D is unresolved. Trimming pared 7 bases from V and 13 bases from J, leaving 9 bases between. The CDR3 length is 9 residues. DNA for the CDR3: TGTGCCAGCACCAAATCTAAGTATTTT. Its translation: CASTKSKYF.

The sample holds one count of this clone. The V and J genes are TRBV5-4 and TRBJ1-2, with D perhaps matching TRBD1 (5 bases). The CDR3 sequence is 15 residues long. Trimming pared 1 base from V and 6 bases from J, leaving 16 bases between. Germline lookup yields CDR1 SGHNT and CDR2 YYREEE (reference sequence). CDR3 protein: CASSLNGGLLNGYTF. For the CDR3, the DNA is TGTGCCAGCAGCTTGAACGGGGGTTTACTAAATGGCTACACCTTC. Filled out from reference TRBV5-4 and TRBJ1-2, the complete variable domain reads ETGVTQSPTHLIKTRGQQVTLRCSSQSGHNTVSWYQQALGQGPQFIFQYYREEENGRGNFPPRFSGLQFPNYSSELNVNALELDDSALYLCASSLNGGLLNGYTFGSGTRLTVV.

The chain couples TRBV28 to TRBJ1-2; TRBD1 might be the D (5 bases). The CDR3 spans 14 residues. V was shortened by 4 bases and J by 5 bases, with 14 bases between the two germline ends. Looked up from germline, CDR1 is MDHEN and CDR2 is SYDVKM. For the CDR3, the DNA is TGTGCCAGCAGTTACAGCGGGGGGGTGTATGGCTACACCTTC. Translation gives CASSYSGGVYGYTF.

This clone has only one observation. The chain has TRBV10-3 and TRBJ1-5, with unresolved D. The germline CDR1 and CDR2 sequences are ENHRY and SYGVKD. This CDR3 comprises 13 residues. V lost 0 bases and J 4 bases, leaving 4 bases between the germline ends. The CDR3 is CAISESGNQPQHF. The CDR3 DNA reads TGTGCCATCAGTGAGTCAGGTAATCAGCCCCAGCATTTT.

V gene TRBV7-2 combines with J gene TRBJ2-7, with D possibly being TRBD1 or TRBD2 (5 bases each). The germline V gene has CDR1 SGHTA and CDR2 FQGNSA. The CDR3 length is 12 residues. V shed 3 bases and J shed 6 bases, with 9 bases lying between them. The CDR3 is CASSFPGREQYF. CDR3 coding DNA: TGTGCCAGCAGCTTCCCGGGGCGCGAGCAGTACTTC.

The chain carries TRBV6-5 and TRBJ2-5; TRBD2 agrees at 11 bases. Trimming took 6 bases from V and 1 from J; bases not matched to a gene: 4. CDR3 length: 15 amino acids. Germline lookup yields CDR1 MNHEY and CDR2 SVGAGI. Here the CDR3 reads CASSRLAGIQETQYF. CDR3 sequence (DNA): TGTGCCAGCAGCCGACTAGCGGGAATCCAAGAGACCCAGTACTTC.

CDR3 bases: TGTGCCACTGGGGAGGTCGAGCAGTACTTC. Translation gives CATGEVEQYF. V gene TRBV10-3 combines with J gene TRBJ2-7, with D maybe TRBD2 (6 bases). Germline CDR1 and CDR2: ENHRY and SYGVKD. V shed 10 bases and J shed 6 bases, with 10 bases lying between them. This CDR3 spans 10 amino acids.

This chain uses TRBV18 with TRBJ2-7; TRBD1 matches 8 bases. The CDR3 runs to 16 residues. Germline V lookup: CDR1 KGHSH, CDR2 LQKENI. V dropped 1 base and J dropped 1; count of bases not matched to a gene: 6. CDR3 amino acids: CASSPLDRASSYEQYF. The DNA of the CDR3 is TGTGCCAGCTCACCACTGGACAGGGCTTCATCCTACGAGCAGTACTTC.

This chain connects TRBV25-1 to TRBJ2-2, with TRBD1 matching over 10 bases. The V segment lost 5 bases and the J segment 3 bases; nucleotides outside the gene matches: 3. CDR3 length: 15 amino acids. Germline lookup yields CDR1 MGHDK and CDR2 SYGVNS. CDR3 loop: CASSPGTGDTGELFF. The CDR3 DNA sequence: TGTGCCAGCAGTCCTGGGACAGGGGACACCGGGGAGCTGTTTTTT.

To note about this clone: The junction departs from the called germline gene at one end, perhaps through a read error. V and J are TRBV6-5 and TRBJ2-7, with D perhaps TRBD2 (6 bases). The CDR3 consists of 11 residues. Germline V gene sequence: CDR1 MNHEY, CDR2 SVGAGI. Here the CDR3 DNA reads TGTGCCAGCAGGGCGGACTACGGGCAGTACTTC. Its protein product is CASRADYGQYF.

The chain couples TRBV27 to TRBJ1-6; 10 bases are a match to TRBD1. V dropped 5 bases and J dropped 7; count of bases not matched to a gene: 17. The CDR3 sequence is 19 residues long. Germline V gene lookup returns CDR1 MNHEY and CDR2 SMNVEV (reference sequence). The CDR3 DNA reads TGTGCCAGCAGTCGCTACGGGACAGGGGCCGGAAGAACAAATTCACCCCTCCACTTT. Its protein product is CASSRYGTGAGRTNSPLHF.

The chain couples TRBV5-4 to TRBJ2-3; D is unresolved. Trimming removed 4 bases at V and 4 bases at J, with 7 bases between. The germline gives CDR1 SGHNT, CDR2 YYREEE (reference sequence). CDR3 size: 12 residues. Written as DNA, the CDR3 is TGTGCCAGCAGCCGGACGCCAGATACGCAGTATTTT. This codes for CASSRTPDTQYF.

V and J are TRBV10-3 and TRBJ2-2; D remains unclear. CDR1 is ENHRY and CDR2 is SYGVKD in the germline V gene. The CDR3 has 13 residues. The V end was cut by 2 bases, the J end by 6 bases, with 7 bases between. In nucleotides, the CDR3 is TGTGCCATCAGTGAGACTCTGGCCGGGGAGCTGTTTTTT. Translated: CAISETLAGELFF.

This chain links TRBV20-1 with TRBJ2-1; perhaps TRBD2 as D (6 bases). This CDR3 comprises 15 residues. The V end was cut by 3 bases, the J end by 4 bases, with 16 bases between. The germline CDR1 and CDR2 sequences are DFQATT and SNEGSKA (reference sequence). DNA for the CDR3: TGCAGTGCTAGTAGCCCGGGAGTTGTTTACAATGAGCAGTTCTTC. Translated, it gives CSASSPGVVYNEQFF.

The chain employs TRBV2 and TRBJ2-7; TRBD1 matches at 8 bases. The V segment lost 8 bases and the J segment 2 bases; nucleotides outside the gene matches: 8. The CDR3 has 14 residues. CDR1 is SNHLY, CDR2 FYNNEI, per germline. The CDR3 sequence: CASLIDRGPYEQYF. CDR3 coding DNA: TGTGCCAGCTTAATCGACAGGGGCCCCTACGAGCAGTACTTC.

The gene calls are TRBV19 and TRBJ2-7; 8 positions match TRBD1. This CDR3 region has 16 residues. The V gene end was trimmed by 5 bases and the J gene end by 3 bases; junction bases not matched to a gene: 12. Per the germline V gene, CDR1 is LNHDA and CDR2 is SQIVND (reference sequence). CDR3 amino acids: CASSPTPGQGHYEQYF. The CDR3 DNA follows: TGTGCCAGTAGTCCGACCCCCGGACAGGGCCACTACGAGCAGTACTTC.

This chain joins TRBV5-1 and TRBJ2-7, with D perhaps matching TRBD1 or TRBD2 (5 bases each). V gave up 3 bases and J gave up 4 bases, with 11 bases separating them. This CDR3 comprises 13 residues. Germline loops: CDR1 SGHRS, CDR2 YFSETQ. CDR3 in amino acids: CASSSGPGYEQYF. DNA of the CDR3: TGCGCCAGCAGCTCGGGACCGGGGTACGAGCAGTACTTC.

The chain employs TRBV2 and TRBJ1-2, with a weak D call TRBD1 (5 bases). Trimming pared 2 bases from V and 1 base from J, leaving 11 bases between. Germline assignment: CDR1 SNHLY and CDR2 FYNNEI. There are 15 residues in the CDR3. The CDR3 nucleotides are TGTGCCAGCAGTGAATTGCGGGGGATTAACTATGGCTACACCTTC. This encodes CASSELRGINYGYTF.

V and J are TRBV5-1 and TRBJ1-2; 7 bases fit TRBD1. The CDR3 has 15 residues. Germline V lookup: CDR1 SGHRS, CDR2 YFSETQ. Trimming took 0 bases from V and 8 from J; bases not matched to a gene: 10. For the CDR3, the DNA is TGCGCCAGCAGCTTGGGCCGAACAGGGGCGGGCGGCTACACCTTC. Its protein is CASSLGRTGAGGYTF.

As concerns this clone: A read error may produce the germline difference seen at one junction end. The J gene is TRBJ2-1, the V gene TRBV20-1; D might be TRBD2 (6 bases). Germline V gene data show CDR1 as DFQATT and CDR2 as SNEGSKA (reference sequence). The CDR3 runs 11 residues. The CDR3 DNA reads TGCAGTGCTAGAGATAAGGAGGGCCAGCTCTTC. Translating it yields CSARDKEGQLF.